This entry lists 8 T cell receptor beta chains sequenced from one sample in a study of blood T cell repertoires in COVID-19. TCRdb's table, derived via immunoSEQ multiplex PCR, lists solely in-frame clones and lacks some. Of more than 95,000 clones listed, roughly 84% are singletons. The specimen was peripheral blood. The source is a woman of 80 years or more with acute or convalescent COVID-19.

The chain recombines TRBV4-1 with TRBJ2-1; 12 nucleotides match TRBD2. With 3 bases clipped from V and 0 bases from J, the junction kept 0 bases outside the gene matches. Germline CDR1 reads MGHRA; CDR2 reads YSYEKL. The CDR3 is made up of 16 amino acids. This chain's CDR3 is CASSQGLAGSYNEQFF. The CDR3 coding sequence is TGCGCCAGCAGCCAGGGACTAGCGGGCTCCTACAATGAGCAGTTCTTC.

J is TRBJ1-5 and V is TRBV18; the match to TRBD1 covers 9 bases. This CDR3 comprises 15 residues. Germline CDR1 is KGHSH and CDR2 is LQKENI. J gave up 1 base and V 5 bases, and 3 bases lay outside the gene matches. The CDR3 DNA reads TGTGCCAGCTCATCACAGGGGGCAAGCAATCAGCCCCAGCATTTT. Protein: CASSSQGASNQPQHF.

The chain uses TRBV6-1 and TRBJ1-5, with D hard to call. Germline V gene lookup returns CDR1 MNHNS and CDR2 SASEGT. V dropped 3 bases and J dropped 6 bases, with 3 bases sitting between them. This CDR3 has 11 amino acids. The CDR3 spells CASSERQPQHF. The CDR3 coding sequence is TGTGCCAGCAGTGAGCGTCAGCCCCAGCATTTT.

This rearrangement joins TRBV2 to TRBJ1-2, with TRBD1 as a possible D gene (5 bases). The CDR3 extends over 13 amino acids. Trimming cost V 7 bases and J 8 bases, with 17 bases left between them. Looked up from germline, CDR1 is SNHLY and CDR2 is FYNNEI. The CDR3 loop is CASTIFGAGGYTF. The CDR3 coding sequence is TGTGCCAGCACCATTTTCGGGGCGGGAGGCTACACCTTC.

This clone is a singleton in its sample. This chain links TRBV7-9 with TRBJ2-5; unclear D gene. Germline V lookup: CDR1 SEHNR, CDR2 FQNEAQ (reference sequence). This CDR3 contains 14 residues. Trimming removed 3 bases from V and 5 bases from J, with 13 bases in between. The CDR3 DNA follows: TGTGCCAGCAGCTTGAGCGAGACGAGGGAGACCCAGTACTTC. Amino acids: CASSLSETRETQYF.

This chain links TRBV10-3 with TRBJ2-2, with 8 bases lining up with TRBD2. The length of the CDR3 is 15 residues. V trimming: 6 bases; J trimming: 1 base; junction bases outside the gene matches: 4. Per germline, CDR1 ENHRY and CDR2 SYGVKD. CDR3 amino acids: CAISGLAGNTGELFF. The CDR3 DNA reads as TGTGCCATCAGCGGCCTAGCGGGGAACACCGGGGAGCTGTTTTTT.

The chain links TRBV5-1 to TRBJ2-2; 7 bases agree with TRBD2. V shed 3 bases, J shed 4 bases, and the junction held 12 bases outside the gene matches. The CDR3 extends over 17 amino acids. CDR1 SGHRS and CDR2 YFSETQ come from the germline V gene. The CDR3 DNA reads as TGCGCCAGCAGCTCGGGCTCTGGACTAGGGGTCACCGGGGAGCTGTTTTTT. It is translated as CASSSGSGLGVTGELFF.

V is TRBV4-1 and J is TRBJ1-6; D uncertain. The CDR3 extends over 16 amino acids. Trimming took off 2 bases at V and 0 bases at J, with 8 bases between the two ends. Germline values: CDR1 MGHRA, CDR2 YSYEKL. CDR3 bases: TGCGCCAGCAGCCAAACGGGGAGCTCCTATAATTCACCCCTCCACTTT. As protein: CASSQTGSSYNSPLHF.